Each of the 4 T cell receptor beta chains below was sequenced from the same sample in a study of blood T cell repertoires in COVID-19. Measured with immunoSEQ multiplex PCR; TCRdb has only the in-frame clones, and not every one. The sample lists 75,000 to 95,000 clones; about 88% were seen once. Sequenced material: peripheral blood. The receptors shown here come from a woman at least 80 years old with acute or convalescent COVID-19.

The J gene is TRBJ1-1, the V gene TRBV7-9; D possibly corresponds to TRBD1 (5 bases). Germline lookup yields CDR1 SEHNR and CDR2 FQNEAQ (reference sequence). V was shortened by 5 bases and J by 0 bases, with 7 bases between the two germline ends. The CDR3 totals 13 residues. The CDR3 region has the DNA TGTGCCAGCAGCCAGACAGTGAACACTGAAGCTTTCTTT. Its protein is CASSQTVNTEAFF.

This clone came up once. CDR3 residues: CASSWTSGKTETQYF. The CDR3 nucleotides are TGTGCCAGCAGTTGGACTAGCGGGAAGACGGAGACCCAGTACTTC. The rearrangement joins TRBV6-5 to TRBJ2-5; 12 bases line up with TRBD2. Germline CDR1 MNHEY, CDR2 SVGAGI. The CDR3 consists of 15 residues. J was trimmed by 5 bases and V by 4 bases; bases with no gene match: 5.

This chain uses TRBV7-2 with TRBJ2-1; perhaps TRBD1 as D (5 bases). CDR1 and CDR2 from the germline V gene are SGHTA and FQGNSA. With 5 bases removed from V and 6 bases from J, the gap between germline ends came to 11 bases. The CDR3 covers 13 residues. The CDR3 loop reads CASSVDTGNEQFF. The CDR3 DNA is TGTGCCAGCAGCGTGGACACTGGCAATGAGCAGTTCTTC.

This sequence joins TRBV2 and TRBJ1-1; D uncertain. The ends were cut back, 5 bases at V and 1 base at J, with 5 bases in the middle. Germline V gene sequence: CDR1 SNHLY, CDR2 FYNNEI. This CDR3 has 12 amino acids. CDR3 loop: CASSIWNTEAFF. The CDR3 DNA follows: TGTGCCAGCAGTATATGGAACACTGAAGCTTTCTTT.